Below are 4 T cell receptor beta chains sequenced from a single sample in a study of shared clonotypes between healthy human individuals. Generated by immunoSEQ multiplex PCR, the TCRdb table keeps only in-frame clones and is missing some. The data show 1.4 million to 1.5 million clones, roughly 96% seen once. Sequencing was carried out using naive CD4+ T cells sorted from blood. The subset: CD45RA+ positively selected. These receptors were obtained from a man in his thirties or forties in good health.

J is TRBJ2-1 and V is TRBV10-3; maybe TRBD2 (5 bases). Trimming took off 3 bases at V and 8 bases at J, with 14 bases between the two ends. The germline V gene encodes CDR1 ENHRY and CDR2 SYGVKD. CDR3 length: 14 amino acids. The CDR3 coding sequence is TGTGCCATCAGTGACTCCACTAGTAGGCATGAGCAGTTCTTC. This sequence encodes CAISDSTSRHEQFF.

The rearrangement uses TRBV5-1 and TRBJ2-5; a possible D gene is TRBD2 (6 bases). V lost 3 bases, J lost 4 bases, and 16 bases lay in between. The germline V gene has CDR1 SGHRS and CDR2 YFSETQ. The CDR3 consists of 15 residues. The DNA for the CDR3 is TGCGCCAGCAGCTCCTCCCGCGGGGACGGAGAGACCCAGTACTTC. It specifies CASSSSRGDGETQYF.

The chain combines TRBV11-1 with TRBJ2-7; 8 nucleotides line up with TRBD2. The CDR3 extends over 14 amino acids. V trimming: 2 bases; J trimming: 6 bases; junction bases outside the gene matches: 6. The V gene's germline CDR1 is SGHAT and CDR2 FQDESV (reference sequence). The CDR3 bases are TGTGCCAGCAGCTTAACCAGCGGGAGACGCGAGCAGTACTTC. This sequence encodes CASSLTSGRREQYF.

V usage is TRBV28 and J usage is TRBJ1-4, with D possibly TRBD1 on 5 matching bases. In germline, CDR1 is MDHEN, CDR2 SYDVKM. The CDR3 runs 13 residues. V gave up 8 bases and J gave up 6 bases, with 13 bases separating them. CDR3 sequence: CASGQGVDEKLFF. The CDR3 region has the DNA TGTGCCAGCGGACAAGGGGTGGATGAAAAACTGTTTTTT.